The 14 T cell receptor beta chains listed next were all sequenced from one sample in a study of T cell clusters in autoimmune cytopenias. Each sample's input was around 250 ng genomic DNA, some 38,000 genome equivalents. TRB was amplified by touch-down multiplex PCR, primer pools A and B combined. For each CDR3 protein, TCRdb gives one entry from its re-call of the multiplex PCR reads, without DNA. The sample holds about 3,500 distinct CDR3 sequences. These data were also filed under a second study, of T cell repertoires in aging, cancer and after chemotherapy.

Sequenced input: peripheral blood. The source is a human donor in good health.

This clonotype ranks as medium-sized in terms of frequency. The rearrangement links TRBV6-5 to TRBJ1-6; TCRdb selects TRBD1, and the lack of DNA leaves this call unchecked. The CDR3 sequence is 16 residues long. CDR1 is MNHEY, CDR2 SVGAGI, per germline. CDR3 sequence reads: CASSTGQGAWNSPLHF.

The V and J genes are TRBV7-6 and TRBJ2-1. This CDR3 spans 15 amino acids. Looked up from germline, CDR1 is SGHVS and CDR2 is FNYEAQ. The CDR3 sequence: CASSLAHSSYNEQFF.

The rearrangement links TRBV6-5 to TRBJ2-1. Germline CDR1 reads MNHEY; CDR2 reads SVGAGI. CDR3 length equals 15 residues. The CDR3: CASRLSEGSYNEQFF.

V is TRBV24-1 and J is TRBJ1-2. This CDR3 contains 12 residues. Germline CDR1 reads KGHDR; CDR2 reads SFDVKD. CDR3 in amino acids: CATSDHSYGYTF.

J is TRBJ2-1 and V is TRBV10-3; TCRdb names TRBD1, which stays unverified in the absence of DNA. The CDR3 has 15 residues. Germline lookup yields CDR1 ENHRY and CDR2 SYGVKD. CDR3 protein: CAIATGGLTYNEQFF.

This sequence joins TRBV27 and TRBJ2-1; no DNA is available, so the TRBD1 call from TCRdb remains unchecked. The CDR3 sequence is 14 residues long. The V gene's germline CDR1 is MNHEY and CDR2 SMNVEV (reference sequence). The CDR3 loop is CASSRPGLYNEQFF.

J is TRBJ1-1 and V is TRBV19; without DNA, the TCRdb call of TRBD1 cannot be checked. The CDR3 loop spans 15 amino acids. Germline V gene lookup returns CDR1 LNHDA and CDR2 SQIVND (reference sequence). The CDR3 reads CASSIQGRRNTEAFF. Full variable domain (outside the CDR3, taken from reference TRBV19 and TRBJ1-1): DGGITQSPKYLFRKEGQNVTLSCEQNLNHDAMYWYRQDPGQGLRLIYYSQIVNDFQKGDIAEGYSVSREKKESFPLTVTSAQKNPTAFYLCASSIQGRRNTEAFFGQGTRLTVV.

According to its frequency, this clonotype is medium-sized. This CDR3 is CSVEGRGQGSYGYTF. The V gene is TRBV29-1, the J gene TRBJ1-2; absent DNA, TCRdb's TRBD1 call cannot be checked. The CDR3 has 15 residues. CDR1 is SQVTM, CDR2 ANQGSEA, per germline.

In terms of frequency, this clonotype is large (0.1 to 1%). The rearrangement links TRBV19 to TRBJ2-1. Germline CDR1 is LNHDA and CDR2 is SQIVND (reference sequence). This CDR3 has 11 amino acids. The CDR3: CASSTGYEQFF.

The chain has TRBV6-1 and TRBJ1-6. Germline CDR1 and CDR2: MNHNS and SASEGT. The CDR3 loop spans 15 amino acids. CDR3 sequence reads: CASSDGAPYNSPLHF.

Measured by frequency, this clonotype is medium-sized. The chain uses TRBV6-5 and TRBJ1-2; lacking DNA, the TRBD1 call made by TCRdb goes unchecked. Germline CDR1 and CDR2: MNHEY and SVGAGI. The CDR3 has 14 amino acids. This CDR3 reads CASSLLRGNYGYTF.

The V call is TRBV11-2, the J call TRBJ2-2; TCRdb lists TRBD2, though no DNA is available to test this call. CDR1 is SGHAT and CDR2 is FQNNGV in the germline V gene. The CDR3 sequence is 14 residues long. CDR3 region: CASRWRMNTGELFF.

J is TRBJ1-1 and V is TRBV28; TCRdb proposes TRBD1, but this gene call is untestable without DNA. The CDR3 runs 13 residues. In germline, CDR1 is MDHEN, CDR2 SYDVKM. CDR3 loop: CASRLGLGTEAFF.

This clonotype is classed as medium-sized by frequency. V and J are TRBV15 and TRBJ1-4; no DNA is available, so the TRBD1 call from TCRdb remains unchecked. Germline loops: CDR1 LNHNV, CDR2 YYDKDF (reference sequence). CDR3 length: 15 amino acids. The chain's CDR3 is CATSNRTGLSEKLFF. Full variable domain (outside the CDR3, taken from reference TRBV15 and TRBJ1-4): DAMVIQNPRYQVTQFGKPVTLSCSQTLNHNVMYWYQQKSSQAPKLLFHYYDKDFNNEADTPDNFQSRRPNTSFCFLDIRSPGLGDTAMYLCATSNRTGLSEKLFFGSGTQLSVL.